This T cell receptor beta chain was sequenced during a study of blood T cell repertoires in COVID-19. The overall study: Both acute and convalescent COVID-19 samples were obtained from the United States, Italy and Spain. PBMCs, B-cell-depleted T cells, or T cells provided the cDNA or gDNA that made up the material.

The authors' processing: Cell counts per sample came from amplifying reference gene primers. TCRdb's table, derived via immunoSEQ multiplex PCR, lists solely in-frame clones and lacks some. V and J calls plus clone size are reproduced from that table; the DNA served to infer D and trimming. The sample records 110,000 to 150,000 clones, around 90% being singletons. The V end was cut by 1 base, the J end by 6 bases, with 6 bases between. The CDR3 runs to 12 residues. Germline assignment: CDR1 LGHDT and CDR2 YNNKEL (reference sequence). Sequencing used peripheral blood. The genes are TRBV3-1 (or the pseudogene TRBV3-2) and TRBJ1-1; no firm D call. The clonotype was recovered from a woman at least 80 years old with acute or convalescent COVID-19. CDR3 residues: CASSQVNAEAFF. The CDR3 DNA reads TGTGCCAGCAGCCAAGTTAATGCTGAAGCTTTCTTT.